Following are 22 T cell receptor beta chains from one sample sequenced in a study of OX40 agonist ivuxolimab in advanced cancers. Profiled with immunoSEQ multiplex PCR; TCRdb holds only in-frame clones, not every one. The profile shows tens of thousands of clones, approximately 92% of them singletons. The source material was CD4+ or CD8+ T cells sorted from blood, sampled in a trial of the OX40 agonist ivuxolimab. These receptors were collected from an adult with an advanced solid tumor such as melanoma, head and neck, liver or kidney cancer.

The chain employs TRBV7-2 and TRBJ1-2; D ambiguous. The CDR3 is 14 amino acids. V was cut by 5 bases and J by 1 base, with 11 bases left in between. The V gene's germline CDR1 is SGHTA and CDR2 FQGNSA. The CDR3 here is CASSHRSLNYGYTF. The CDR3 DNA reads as TGTGCCAGCAGCCACCGTAGCCTTAACTATGGCTACACCTTC. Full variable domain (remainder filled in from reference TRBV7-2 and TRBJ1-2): GAGVSQSPSNKVTEKGKDVELRCDPISGHTALYWYRQSLGQGLEFLIYFQGNSAPDKSGLPSDRFSAERTGGSVSTLTIQRTQQEDSAVYLCASSHRSLNYGYTFGSGTRLTVV.

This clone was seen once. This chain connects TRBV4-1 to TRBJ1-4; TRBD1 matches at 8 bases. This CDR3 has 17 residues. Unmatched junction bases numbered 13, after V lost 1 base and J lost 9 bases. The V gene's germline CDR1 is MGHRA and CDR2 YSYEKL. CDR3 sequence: CASSQGDRGATRQKLFF. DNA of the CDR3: TGCGCCAGCAGCCAAGGTGACAGGGGAGCGACGAGACAAAAACTGTTTTTT.

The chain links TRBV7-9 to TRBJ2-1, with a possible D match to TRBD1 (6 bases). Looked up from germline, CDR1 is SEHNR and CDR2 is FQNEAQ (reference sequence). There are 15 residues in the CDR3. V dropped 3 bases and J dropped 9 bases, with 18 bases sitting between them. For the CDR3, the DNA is TGTGCCAGCAGCTTGTACGAGGGGGTGACGGCTGAGCAGTTCTTC. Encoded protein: CASSLYEGVTAEQFF.

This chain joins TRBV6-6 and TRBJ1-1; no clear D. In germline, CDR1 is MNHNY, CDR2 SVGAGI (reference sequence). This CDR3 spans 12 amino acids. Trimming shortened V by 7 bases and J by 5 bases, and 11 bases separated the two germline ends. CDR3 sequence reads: CASKASWTEAFF. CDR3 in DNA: TGTGCCAGCAAAGCGTCGTGGACTGAAGCTTTCTTT.

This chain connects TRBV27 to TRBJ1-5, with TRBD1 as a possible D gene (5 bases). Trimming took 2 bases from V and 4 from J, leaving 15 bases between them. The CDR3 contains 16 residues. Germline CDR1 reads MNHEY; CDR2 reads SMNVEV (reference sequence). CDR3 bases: TGTGCCAGCAGTTTACGGGGGGAATACCCAAATCAGCCCCAGCATTTT. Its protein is CASSLRGEYPNQPQHF.

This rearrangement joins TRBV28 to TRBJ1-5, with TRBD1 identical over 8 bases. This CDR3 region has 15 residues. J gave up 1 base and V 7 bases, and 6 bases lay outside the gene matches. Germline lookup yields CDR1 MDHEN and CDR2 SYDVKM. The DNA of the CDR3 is TGTGCCAGCAACCCCCGGACAGGGAGCAATCAGCCCCAGCATTTT. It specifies CASNPRTGSNQPQHF.

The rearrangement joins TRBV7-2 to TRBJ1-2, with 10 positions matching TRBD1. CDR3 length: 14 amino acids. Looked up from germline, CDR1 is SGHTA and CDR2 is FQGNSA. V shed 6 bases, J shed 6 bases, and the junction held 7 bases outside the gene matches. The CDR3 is CASSSPGTGDGYTF. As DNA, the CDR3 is TGTGCCAGCAGTTCTCCCGGGACAGGGGATGGCTACACCTTC. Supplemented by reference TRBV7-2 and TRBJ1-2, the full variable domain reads GAGVSQSPSNKVTEKGKDVELRCDPISGHTALYWYRQSLGQGLEFLIYFQGNSAPDKSGLPSDRFSAERTGGSVSTLTIQRTQQEDSAVYLCASSSPGTGDGYTFGSGTRLTVV.

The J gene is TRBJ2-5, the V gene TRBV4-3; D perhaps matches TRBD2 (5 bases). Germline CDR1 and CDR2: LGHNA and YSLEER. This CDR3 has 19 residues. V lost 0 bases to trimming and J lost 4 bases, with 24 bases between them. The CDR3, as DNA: TGCGCCAGCAGCCAAGATTACCGGACCGGGCCCCTAGGAGGAGAGACCCAGTACTTC. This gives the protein CASSQDYRTGPLGGETQYF.

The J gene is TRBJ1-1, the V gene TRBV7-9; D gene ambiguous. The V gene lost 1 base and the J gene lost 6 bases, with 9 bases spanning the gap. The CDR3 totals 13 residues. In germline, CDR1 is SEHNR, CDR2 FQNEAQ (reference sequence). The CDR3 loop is CASSLEAGAEAFF. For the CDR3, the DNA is TGTGCCAGCAGCTTAGAGGCAGGCGCTGAAGCTTTCTTT.

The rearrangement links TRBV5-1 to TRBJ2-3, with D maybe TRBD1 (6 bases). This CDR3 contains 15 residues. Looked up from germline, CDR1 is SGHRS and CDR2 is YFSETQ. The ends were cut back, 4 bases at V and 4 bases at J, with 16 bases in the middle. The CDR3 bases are TGCGCCAGCAGCCTCGCCCTACAGGGTTCAGATACGCAGTATTTT. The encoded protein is CASSLALQGSDTQYF.

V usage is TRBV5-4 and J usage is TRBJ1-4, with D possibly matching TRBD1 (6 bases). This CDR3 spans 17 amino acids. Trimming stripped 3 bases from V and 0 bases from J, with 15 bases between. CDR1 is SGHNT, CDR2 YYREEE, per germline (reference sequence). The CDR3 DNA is TGTGCCAGCAGCTCCGGAAAACAGGGATCAACTAATGAAAAACTGTTTTTT. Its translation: CASSSGKQGSTNEKLFF.

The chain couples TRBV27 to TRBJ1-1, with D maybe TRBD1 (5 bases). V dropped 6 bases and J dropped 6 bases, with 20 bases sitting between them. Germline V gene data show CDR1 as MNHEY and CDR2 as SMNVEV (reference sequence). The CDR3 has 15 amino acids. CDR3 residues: CASSLSGRVGSEAFF. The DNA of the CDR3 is TGTGCCAGCAGCCTCTCGGGCAGGGTTGGGTCTGAAGCTTTCTTT.

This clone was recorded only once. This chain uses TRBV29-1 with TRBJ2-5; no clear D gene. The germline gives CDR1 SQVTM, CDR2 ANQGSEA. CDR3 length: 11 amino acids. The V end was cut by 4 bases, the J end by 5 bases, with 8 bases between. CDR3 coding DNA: TGCAGCGTTGGTTTTGGGGAGACCCAGTACTTC. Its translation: CSVGFGETQYF.

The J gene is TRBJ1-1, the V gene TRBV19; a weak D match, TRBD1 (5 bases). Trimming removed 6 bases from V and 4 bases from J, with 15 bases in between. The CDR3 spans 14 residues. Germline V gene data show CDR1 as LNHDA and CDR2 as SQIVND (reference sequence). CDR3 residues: CASRRADQGTEAFF. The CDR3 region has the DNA TGTGCCAGTAGACGGGCAGATCAGGGCACTGAAGCTTTCTTT.

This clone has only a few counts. CDR3 DNA: TGTGCTAGTGGTTCTGACAGCGAAAAACTGTTTTTT. This sequence encodes CASGSDSEKLFF. The genes are TRBV12-5 and TRBJ1-4; weak D call: TRBD1 (5 bases). The CDR3 runs to 12 residues. Germline V gives CDR1 LGHNT, CDR2 FRNRAP. The V end lost 4 bases, the J end lost 8 bases, and 8 bases lay between the germline ends.

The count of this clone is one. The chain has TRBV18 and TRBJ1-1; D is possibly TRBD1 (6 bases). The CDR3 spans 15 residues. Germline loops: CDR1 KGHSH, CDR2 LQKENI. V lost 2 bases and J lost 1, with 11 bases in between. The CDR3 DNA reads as TGTGCCAGCTCACCAACGGGGGGCGCGAACACTGAAGCTTTCTTT. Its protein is CASSPTGGANTEAFF.

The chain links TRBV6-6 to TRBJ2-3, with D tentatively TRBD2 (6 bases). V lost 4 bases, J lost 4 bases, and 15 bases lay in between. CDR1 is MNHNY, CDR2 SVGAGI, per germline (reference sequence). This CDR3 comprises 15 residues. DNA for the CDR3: TGTGCCAGCAGTTCGGGACTTCATGGCCCAGATACGCAGTATTTT. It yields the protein CASSSGLHGPDTQYF.

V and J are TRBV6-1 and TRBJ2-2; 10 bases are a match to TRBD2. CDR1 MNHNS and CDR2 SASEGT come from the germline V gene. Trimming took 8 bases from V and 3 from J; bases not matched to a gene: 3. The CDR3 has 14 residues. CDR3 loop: CASQREGDTGELFF. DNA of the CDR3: TGTGCCAGCCAGCGGGAGGGTGACACCGGGGAGCTGTTTTTT.

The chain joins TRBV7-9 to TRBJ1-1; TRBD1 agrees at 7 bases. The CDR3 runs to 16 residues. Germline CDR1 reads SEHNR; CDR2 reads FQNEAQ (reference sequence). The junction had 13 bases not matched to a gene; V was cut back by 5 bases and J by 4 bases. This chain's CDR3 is CASSTFKGRGITEAFF. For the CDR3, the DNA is TGTGCCAGCAGCACCTTCAAGGGCAGGGGGATCACTGAAGCTTTCTTT.

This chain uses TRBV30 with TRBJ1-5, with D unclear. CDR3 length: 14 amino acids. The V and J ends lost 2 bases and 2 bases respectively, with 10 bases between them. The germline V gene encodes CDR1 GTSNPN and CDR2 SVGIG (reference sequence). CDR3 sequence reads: CAWSKEFGNQPQHF. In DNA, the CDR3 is TGTGCCTGGAGTAAGGAGTTTGGCAATCAGCCCCAGCATTTT. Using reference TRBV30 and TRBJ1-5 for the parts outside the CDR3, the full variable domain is SQTIHQWPATLVQPVGSPLSLECTVEGTSNPNLYWYRQAAGRGLQLLFYSVGIGQISSEVPQNLSASRPQDRQFILSSKKLLLSDSGFYLCAWSKEFGNQPQHFGDGTRLSIL.

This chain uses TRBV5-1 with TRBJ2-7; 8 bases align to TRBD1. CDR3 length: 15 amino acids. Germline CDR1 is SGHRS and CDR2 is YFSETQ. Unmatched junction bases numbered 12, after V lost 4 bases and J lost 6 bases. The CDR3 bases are TGCGCCAGCAGCACGGGACAGGACGTGGGACGCGAGCAGTACTTC. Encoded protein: CASSTGQDVGREQYF. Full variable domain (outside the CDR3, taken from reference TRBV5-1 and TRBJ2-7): KAGVTQTPRYLIKTRGQQVTLSCSPISGHRSVSWYQQTPGQGLQFLFEYFSETQRNKGNFPGRFSGRQFSNSRSEMNVSTLELGDSALYLCASSTGQDVGREQYFGPGTRLTVT.

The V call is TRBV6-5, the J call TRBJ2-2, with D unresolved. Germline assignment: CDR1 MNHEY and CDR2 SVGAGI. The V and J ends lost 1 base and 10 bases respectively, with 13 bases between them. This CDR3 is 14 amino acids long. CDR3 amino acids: CASSYLGHKPELFF. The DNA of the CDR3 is TGTGCCAGCAGTTACTTAGGGCATAAACCGGAGCTGTTTTTT.